Shown below are 19 T cell receptor beta chains from a single sample sequenced in a study of shared clonotypes between healthy human individuals. As defined, naive CD8 cells were CD45RO-negative and positively selected for CCR7, with terminally differentiated effector memory CD45RA+ cells excluded. Data came from immunoSEQ multiplex PCR; TCRdb stores just in-frame clones and leaves some out. This table has millions of clones, approximately 94% appearing once. The sequencing sample was made of naive CD8+ T cells from PBMCs. The receptors here all came from a man younger than 35 in good health. Some clones in this sample may be carry-over from other donors' samples.

The chain joins TRBV7-2 to TRBJ1-5; 7 bases fit TRBD1. Germline lookup yields CDR1 SGHTA and CDR2 FQGNSA. This CDR3 is 15 amino acids long. J gave up 7 bases and V 6 bases, and 12 bases lay outside the gene matches. CDR3 region: CASSFFTGEGQPQHF. The CDR3 DNA follows: TGTGCCAGCAGTTTCTTTACAGGGGAAGGACAGCCCCAGCATTTT.

This rearrangement joins TRBV7-9 to TRBJ2-3; 8 nucleotides match TRBD2. From germline, CDR1 is SEHNR and CDR2 FQNEAQ (reference sequence). The CDR3 is 15 amino acids. The V and J ends lost 6 bases and 2 bases, in that order; junction bases with no gene match: 7. This chain's CDR3 is CASRLNSGVTDTQYF. CDR3 DNA: TGTGCCAGCAGACTTAATAGCGGGGTCACAGATACGCAGTATTTT.

CDR3 protein: CASSLWRGETQYF. The CDR3 nucleotides are TGTGCCAGCAGCTTATGGCGAGGGGAGACCCAGTACTTC. V gene TRBV11-2 combines with J gene TRBJ2-5; D is perhaps TRBD2 (5 bases). The CDR3 length is 13 residues. Germline lookup yields CDR1 SGHAT and CDR2 FQNNGV. Deletions cut 2 bases from V and 5 bases from J, with 9 bases between.

Here the CDR3 DNA reads TGTGCCAGCAGCTTAGGGAACTCACCGGGACAGGGTATCTACGAGCAGTACTTC. The encoded protein is CASSLGNSPGQGIYEQYF. The rearrangement links TRBV11-3 to TRBJ2-7, with TRBD1 identical over 9 bases. In germline, CDR1 is SGHNT, CDR2 YENEEA. V lost 1 base to trimming and J lost 3 bases; unmatched junction nucleotides: 13. The CDR3 spans 18 residues.

The chain links TRBV4-1 to TRBJ2-3, with 15 nucleotides matching TRBD2. This CDR3 has 18 residues. Germline trimming cut 3 bases from V and 5 bases from J; bases unmatched to any gene: 9. The germline V gene encodes CDR1 MGHRA and CDR2 YSYEKL. Here the CDR3 DNA reads TGCGCCAGCAGCCAGGAAGGACTAGCGGGAGGGCCAGGAGATACGCAGTATTTT. Encoded protein: CASSQEGLAGGPGDTQYF.

This chain joins TRBV10-3 and TRBJ1-2; TRBD1 matches 7 bases. Looked up from germline, CDR1 is ENHRY and CDR2 is SYGVKD. The CDR3 has 13 amino acids. The trim removed 8 bases at V and 3 bases at J, leaving 6 bases unmatched. The CDR3 region has the DNA TGTGCCATCGGGGGGGGACAGCACTATGGCTACACCTTC. Translated: CAIGGGQHYGYTF.

The rearrangement joins TRBV10-1 to TRBJ2-7; D is uncertain. The CDR3 consists of 12 residues. The V gene's germline CDR1 is WNHNN and CDR2 SYGVQD (reference sequence). V lost 4 bases and J lost 4, with 8 bases in between. CDR3 in amino acids: CASSVDPYEQYF. As DNA, the CDR3 is TGCGCCAGCAGTGTGGACCCATACGAGCAGTACTTC.

This clone has only one observation. The chain carries TRBV5-4 and TRBJ2-7, with D hard to call. This CDR3 is built from 15 residues. V was shortened by 1 base and J by 5 bases, with 16 bases between the two germline ends. Germline V gives CDR1 SGHNT, CDR2 YYREEE (reference sequence). CDR3 coding DNA: TGTGCCAGCAGCTTGCATCCTCAATCGAAAAACGAGCAGTACTTC. The encoded protein is CASSLHPQSKNEQYF.

The CDR3 loop reads CASSNQDLRLAGPNEQFF. CDR3 sequence (DNA): TGTGCCAGCAGTAACCAAGATTTGAGACTAGCGGGACCCAATGAGCAGTTCTTC. This chain connects TRBV25-1 to TRBJ2-1; 11 bases line up with TRBD2. Germline V gives CDR1 MGHDK, CDR2 SYGVNS. The junction had 15 bases not matched to a gene; V was cut back by 5 bases and J by 6 bases. The CDR3 sequence is 18 residues long.

This clone was seen a single time. This chain uses TRBV28 with TRBJ1-5; 7 bases match TRBD1. V shed 8 bases and J 1 base; nucleotides not matched to a gene: 5. The CDR3 consists of 14 residues. Germline loops: CDR1 MDHEN, CDR2 SYDVKM. The CDR3 bases are TGTGCCAGCGAGGGGGCTGGGAGCAATCAGCCCCAGCATTTT. This sequence encodes CASEGAGSNQPQHF.

Turning to this clone: Other DNA sequences in this sample translate to the same CDR3. This sequence joins TRBV19 and TRBJ2-1; 7 bases agree with TRBD2. The CDR3 extends over 15 amino acids. The germline V gene encodes CDR1 LNHDA and CDR2 SQIVND (reference sequence). V lost 3 bases and J lost 2; bases outside the gene matches: 4. In nucleotides, the CDR3 is TGTGCCAGTAGTATTGCGGGAGCAACCTACAATGAGCAGTTCTTC. Translated, it gives CASSIAGATYNEQFF.

This chain joins TRBV7-9 and TRBJ2-1; D remains unclear. Germline V CDR1 and CDR2: SEHNR, FQNEAQ (reference sequence). This CDR3 region has 14 residues. V shed 4 bases and J shed 7 bases, with 14 bases lying between them. The CDR3 reads CASSSPVGVNEQFF. CDR3 in DNA: TGTGCCAGCAGCTCCCCTGTTGGTGTTAATGAGCAGTTCTTC.

The chain links TRBV11-2 to TRBJ1-1, with 7 bases matching TRBD1. This CDR3 contains 12 residues. The ends lost 8 bases at V and 0 bases at J; junction bases unmatched: 0. Germline assignment: CDR1 SGHAT and CDR2 FQNNGV. The CDR3: CASGTVNTEAFF. Here the CDR3 DNA reads TGTGCCAGCGGGACAGTGAACACTGAAGCTTTCTTT.

The rearrangement uses TRBV10-3 and TRBJ1-5; no definite D call. V gave up 3 bases and J gave up 0 bases, with 12 bases separating them. The CDR3 is 16 amino acids. Germline assignment: CDR1 ENHRY and CDR2 SYGVKD. The CDR3 sequence: CAISDECSYSNQPQHF. The CDR3 DNA reads TGTGCCATCAGTGACGAATGTTCGTATAGCAATCAGCCCCAGCATTTT.

This chain uses TRBV6-1 with TRBJ2-7; 7 nucleotides match TRBD1. With 2 bases clipped from V and 1 base from J, the junction kept 5 bases outside the gene matches. In germline, CDR1 is MNHNS, CDR2 SASEGT. The CDR3 spans 15 residues. The CDR3 is CASSEPGQKSYEQYF. As DNA, the CDR3 is TGTGCCAGCAGTGAACCGGGACAGAAGTCCTACGAGCAGTACTTC.

The DNA for the CDR3 is TGTGCCAGCAGTGCCGGACTAGCGGGATCCCAAGAGACCCAGTACTTC. Translating it yields CASSAGLAGSQETQYF. V usage is TRBV6-1 and J usage is TRBJ2-5; 12 bases are a match to TRBD2. The CDR3 loop spans 16 amino acids. Trimming took 4 bases from V and 1 from J; bases not matched to a gene: 4. CDR1 is MNHNS, CDR2 SASEGT, per germline.

The CDR3 here is CASSWGGPTGSTEAFF. The CDR3 DNA reads TGCGCCAGCAGCTGGGGGGGACCCACCGGAAGCACTGAAGCTTTCTTT. This sequence joins TRBV5-1 and TRBJ1-1; D is possibly TRBD1 (5 bases). Trimming shortened V by 3 bases and J by 4 bases, and 19 bases separated the two germline ends. The CDR3 runs to 16 residues. Germline assignment: CDR1 SGHRS and CDR2 YFSETQ.

This clone occurred a few times. CDR3 protein: CSVPRDSSPNYGYTF. CDR3 in DNA: TGCAGCGTTCCAAGGGACAGCTCCCCTAACTATGGCTACACCTTC. V gene TRBV29-1 combines with J gene TRBJ1-2; 7 bases align to TRBD1. V was pared by 5 bases and J by 0 bases, with 9 bases of the junction left unmatched. The CDR3 sequence is 15 residues long. Germline CDR1 SQVTM, CDR2 ANQGSEA.

Notes on this clone: Other DNA sequences in this specimen translate into the identical CDR3. The chain combines TRBV27 with TRBJ1-5; possible D gene TRBD1, 6 bases. The CDR3 sequence is 14 residues long. Germline V lookup: CDR1 MNHEY, CDR2 SMNVEV (reference sequence). V gave up 4 bases and J gave up 3 bases, with 10 bases separating them. CDR3 bases: TGTGCCAGCAGTTGGGCAGGGGTCAATCAGCCCCAGCATTTT. This gives the protein CASSWAGVNQPQHF.